The 4 T cell receptor beta chains below were found in one sample sequenced in a study of blood T cell repertoires in COVID-19. The table came from immunoSEQ multiplex PCR; TCRdb's copy has only in-frame clones and leaves some out. The sample has 200,000 to 300,000 clones, approximately 86% seen once. Sequenced: PBMCs or T cells enriched from blood (not recorded which). Source of these receptors: a woman aged 40 to 50 with acute COVID-19.

This clone was recorded a few times. This chain joins TRBV9 and TRBJ2-3; TRBD1 agrees at 7 bases. Germline V gene lookup returns CDR1 SGDLS and CDR2 YYNGEE. The V segment lost 0 bases and the J segment 0 bases; nucleotides outside the gene matches: 1. The CDR3 covers 15 residues. CDR3 nucleotides: TGTGCCAGCAGCGTAGAGGGACAGAGCACAGATACGCAGTATTTT. Its protein product is CASSVEGQSTDTQYF. Full variable domain (missing parts from reference TRBV9 and TRBJ2-3): DSGVTQTPKHLITATGQRVTLRCSPRSGDLSVYWYQQSLDQGLQFLIQYYNGEERAKGNILERFSAQQFPDLHSELNLSSLELGDSALYFCASSVEGQSTDTQYFGPGTRLTVL.

The chain recombines TRBV4-1 with TRBJ1-3, with 7 bases fitting TRBD1. This CDR3 is built from 15 residues. Looked up from germline, CDR1 is MGHRA and CDR2 is YSYEKL. After removal of 4 bases from V and 7 bases from J, the junction contained 10 bases not matched to a gene. Written as DNA, the CDR3 is TGCGCCAGCAGCCCGCCGGGACAGCTACGGAACACCATATATTTT. As protein: CASSPPGQLRNTIYF.

Only one count was recorded for this clone. This chain links TRBV5-8 with TRBJ2-1; D is unclear. V was shortened by 1 base and J by 6 bases, with 8 bases between the two germline ends. Per the germline V gene, CDR1 is SGHTS and CDR2 is YDEGEE. The CDR3 is 13 amino acids. The CDR3, as DNA: TGTGCCAGCAGCTTGACGGCTAGCAATGAGCAGTTCTTC. Translated, it gives CASSLTASNEQFF.

The chain uses TRBV7-8 and TRBJ1-4; 7 nucleotides agree with TRBD1. The CDR3 has 18 residues. Per the germline V gene, CDR1 is SGHVS and CDR2 is FQNEAQ. V lost 1 base and J lost 2; bases outside the gene matches: 10. The CDR3 is CASSLDAVTGETNEKLFF. The DNA for the CDR3 is TGTGCCAGCAGCTTAGACGCTGTTACAGGGGAGACTAATGAAAAACTGTTTTTT. Together with reference TRBV7-8 and TRBJ1-4, the CDR3 gives the full variable domain: GAGVSQSPRYKVAKRGQDVALRCDPISGHVSLFWYQQALGQGPEFLTYFQNEAQLDKSGLPSDRFFAERPEGSVSTLKIQRTQQEDSAVYLCASSLDAVTGETNEKLFFGSGTQLSVL.